This TCR beta chain was sequenced for a study of cytomegalovirus exposure and HLA in healthy donors. In the study overall: Earlier work reported around 110 million unique TCR beta sequences from about 180 million T cells.

Study findings and constraints: The study put some 150 TCR beta chains on its list as cytomegalovirus-associated. Later analysis suggested most CMV-associated TCR beta chains were HLA-restricted.

Primers: 60 Vbeta forward and 13 Jbeta reverse. TCRdb's table, derived via immunoSEQ multiplex PCR, lists solely in-frame clones and lacks some. Here the sample spans around 150,000 clones, over 60% being singletons. Donors in the study were healthy people who gave bone marrow. As for this clone: Its matching antigen is unknown.

Material for sequencing was PBMCs. This TCR was sampled from a woman aged 60-70 years in good health and CMV-seronegative.

CDR3 residues: CASSFGGTGSYEQYF. DNA of the CDR3: TGCGCCAGCAGCTTTGGGGGGACTGGCTCCTACGAGCAGTACTTC. The chain has TRBV5-1 and TRBJ2-7, with a weak D call TRBD2 (6 bases). V lost 2 bases and J 0 bases, leaving 12 bases between the germline ends. The CDR3 runs to 15 residues. From germline, CDR1 is SGHRS and CDR2 YFSETQ.